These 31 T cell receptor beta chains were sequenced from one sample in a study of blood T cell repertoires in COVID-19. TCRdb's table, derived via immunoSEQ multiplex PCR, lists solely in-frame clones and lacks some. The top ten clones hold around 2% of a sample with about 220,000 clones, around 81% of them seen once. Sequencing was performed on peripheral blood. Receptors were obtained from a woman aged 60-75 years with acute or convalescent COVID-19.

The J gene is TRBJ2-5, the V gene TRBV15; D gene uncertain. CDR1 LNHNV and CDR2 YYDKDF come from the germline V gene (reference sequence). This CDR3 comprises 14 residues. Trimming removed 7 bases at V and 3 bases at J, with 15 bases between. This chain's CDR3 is CATTRSTTEETQYF. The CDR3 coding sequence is TGTGCCACCACCCGGAGTACTACCGAAGAGACCCAGTACTTC. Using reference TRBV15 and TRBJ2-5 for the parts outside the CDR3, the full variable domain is DAMVIQNPRYQVTQFGKPVTLSCSQTLNHNVMYWYQQKSSQAPKLLFHYYDKDFNNEADTPDNFQSRRPNTSFCFLDIRSPGLGDTAMYLCATTRSTTEETQYFGPGTRLLVL.

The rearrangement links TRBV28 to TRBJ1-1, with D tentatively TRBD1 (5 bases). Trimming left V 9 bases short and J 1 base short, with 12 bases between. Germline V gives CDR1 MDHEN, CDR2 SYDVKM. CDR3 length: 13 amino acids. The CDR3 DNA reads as TGTGCCAGTGCCGGGGGGGGGAACACTGAAGCTTTCTTT. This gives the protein CASAGGGNTEAFF.

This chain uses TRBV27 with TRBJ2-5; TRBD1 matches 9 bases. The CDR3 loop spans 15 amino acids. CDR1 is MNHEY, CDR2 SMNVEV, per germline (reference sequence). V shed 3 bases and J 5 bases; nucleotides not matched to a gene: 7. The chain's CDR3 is CASSFRGQGWETQYF. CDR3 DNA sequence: TGTGCCAGCAGTTTCCGGGGACAGGGTTGGGAGACCCAGTACTTC.

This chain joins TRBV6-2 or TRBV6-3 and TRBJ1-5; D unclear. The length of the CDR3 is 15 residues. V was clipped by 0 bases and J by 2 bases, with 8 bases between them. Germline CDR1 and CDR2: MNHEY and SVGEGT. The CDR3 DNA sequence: TGTGCCAGCAGTTACTCGACGAGGGGCAATCAGCCCCAGCATTTT. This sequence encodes CASSYSTRGNQPQHF.

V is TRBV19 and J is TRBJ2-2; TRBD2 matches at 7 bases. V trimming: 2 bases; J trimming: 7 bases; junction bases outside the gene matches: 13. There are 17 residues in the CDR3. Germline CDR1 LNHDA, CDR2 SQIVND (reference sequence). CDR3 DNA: TGTGCCAGTAGTATAAGCACCCTCGGGGGAGGGAGCGGGGAGCTGTTTTTT. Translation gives CASSISTLGGGSGELFF.

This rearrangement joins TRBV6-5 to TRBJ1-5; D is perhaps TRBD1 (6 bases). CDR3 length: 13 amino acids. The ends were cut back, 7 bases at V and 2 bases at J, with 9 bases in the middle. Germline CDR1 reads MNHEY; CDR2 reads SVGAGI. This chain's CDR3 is CASNGGRNQPQHF. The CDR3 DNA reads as TGTGCCAGCAATGGGGGCCGCAATCAGCCCCAGCATTTT.

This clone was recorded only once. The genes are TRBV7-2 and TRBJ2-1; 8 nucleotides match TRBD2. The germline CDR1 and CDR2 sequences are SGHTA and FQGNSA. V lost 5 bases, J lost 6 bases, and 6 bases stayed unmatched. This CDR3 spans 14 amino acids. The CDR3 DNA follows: TGTGCCAGCAGCCCAGGGACTAGTCTCAATGAGCAGTTCTTC. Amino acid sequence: CASSPGTSLNEQFF.

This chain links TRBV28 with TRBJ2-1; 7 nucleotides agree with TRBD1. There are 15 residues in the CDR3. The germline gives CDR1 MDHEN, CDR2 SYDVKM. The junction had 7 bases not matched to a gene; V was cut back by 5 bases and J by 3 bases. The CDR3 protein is CASSPGQVSYNEQFF. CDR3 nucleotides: TGTGCCAGCAGTCCCGGACAGGTCAGCTACAATGAGCAGTTCTTC.

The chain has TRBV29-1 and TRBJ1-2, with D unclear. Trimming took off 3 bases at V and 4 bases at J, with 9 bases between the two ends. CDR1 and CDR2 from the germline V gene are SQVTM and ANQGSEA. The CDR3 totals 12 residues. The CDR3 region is CSVDSYSYGYTF. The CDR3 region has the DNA TGCAGCGTTGATTCATACAGCTATGGCTACACCTTC. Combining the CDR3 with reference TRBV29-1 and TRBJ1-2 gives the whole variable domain SAVISQKPSRDICQRGTSLTIQCQVDSQVTMMFWYRQQPGQSLTLIATANQGSEATYESGFVIDKFPISRPNLTFSTLTVSNMSPEDSSIYLCSVDSYSYGYTFGSGTRLTVV.

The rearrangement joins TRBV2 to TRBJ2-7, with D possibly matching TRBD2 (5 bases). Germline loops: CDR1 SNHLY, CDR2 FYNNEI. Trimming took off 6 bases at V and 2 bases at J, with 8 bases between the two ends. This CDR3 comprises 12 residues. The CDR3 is CASSEEAYEQYF. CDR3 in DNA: TGTGCCAGCAGCGAGGAGGCCTACGAGCAGTACTTC.

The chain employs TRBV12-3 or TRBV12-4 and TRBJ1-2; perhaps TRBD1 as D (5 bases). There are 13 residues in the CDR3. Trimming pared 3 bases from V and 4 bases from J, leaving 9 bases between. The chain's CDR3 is CASSFSRAYGYTF. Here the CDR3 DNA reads TGTGCCAGCAGTTTCAGCAGGGCCTATGGCTACACCTTC.

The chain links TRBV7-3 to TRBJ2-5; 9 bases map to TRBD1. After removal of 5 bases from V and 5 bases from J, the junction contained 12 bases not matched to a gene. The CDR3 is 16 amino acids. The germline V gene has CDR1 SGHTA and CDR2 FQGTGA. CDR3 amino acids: CASSPHGTGSRETQYF. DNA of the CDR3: TGTGCCAGCAGCCCCCATGGGACAGGGTCTCGGGAGACCCAGTACTTC. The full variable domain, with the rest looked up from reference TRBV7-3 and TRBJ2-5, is GAGVSQTPSNKVTEKGKYVELRCDPISGHTALYWYRQSLGQGPEFLIYFQGTGAADDSGLPNDRFFAVRPEGSVSTLKIQRTERGDSAVYLCASSPHGTGSRETQYFGPGTRLLVL.

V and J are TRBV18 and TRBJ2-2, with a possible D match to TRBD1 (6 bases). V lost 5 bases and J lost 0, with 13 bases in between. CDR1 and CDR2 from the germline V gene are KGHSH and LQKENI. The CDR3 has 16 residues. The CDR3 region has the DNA TGTGCCAGCTCAGGGACACGAACTACGAACACCGGGGAGCTGTTTTTT. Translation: CASSGTRTTNTGELFF.

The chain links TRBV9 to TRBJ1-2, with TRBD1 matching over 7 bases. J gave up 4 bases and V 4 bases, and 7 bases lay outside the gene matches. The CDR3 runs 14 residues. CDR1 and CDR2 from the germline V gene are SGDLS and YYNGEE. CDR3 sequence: CASSQSRDSYGYTF. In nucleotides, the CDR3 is TGTGCCAGCAGCCAAAGCCGGGACAGCTATGGCTACACCTTC.

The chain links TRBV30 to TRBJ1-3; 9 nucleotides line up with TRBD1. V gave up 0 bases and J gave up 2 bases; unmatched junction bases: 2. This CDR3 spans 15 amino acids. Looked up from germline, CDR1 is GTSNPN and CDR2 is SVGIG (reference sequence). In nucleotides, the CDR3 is TGTGCCTGGAGTGTGTACAGGGGGCCTGGAAACACCATATATTTT. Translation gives CAWSVYRGPGNTIYF.

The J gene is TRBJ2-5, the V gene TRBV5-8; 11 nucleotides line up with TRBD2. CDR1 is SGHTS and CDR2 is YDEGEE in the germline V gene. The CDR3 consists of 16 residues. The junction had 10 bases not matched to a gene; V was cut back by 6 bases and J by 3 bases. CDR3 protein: CASITGASGGKETQYF. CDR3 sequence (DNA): TGTGCCAGCATCACGGGGGCTAGCGGGGGGAAAGAGACCCAGTACTTC.

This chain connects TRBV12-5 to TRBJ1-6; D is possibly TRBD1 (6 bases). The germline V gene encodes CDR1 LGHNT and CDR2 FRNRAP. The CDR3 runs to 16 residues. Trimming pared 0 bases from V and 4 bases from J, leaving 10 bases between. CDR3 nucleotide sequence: TGTGCTAGTGGTTTGGTTCAGGGGACGTATAATTCACCCCTCCACTTT. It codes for CASGLVQGTYNSPLHF.

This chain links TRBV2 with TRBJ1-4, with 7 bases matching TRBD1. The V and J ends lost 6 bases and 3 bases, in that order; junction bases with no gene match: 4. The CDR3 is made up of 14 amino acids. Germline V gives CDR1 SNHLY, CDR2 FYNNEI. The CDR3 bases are TGTGCCAGCAGCAAAGGGACAGCTAATGAAAAACTGTTTTTT. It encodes CASSKGTANEKLFF.

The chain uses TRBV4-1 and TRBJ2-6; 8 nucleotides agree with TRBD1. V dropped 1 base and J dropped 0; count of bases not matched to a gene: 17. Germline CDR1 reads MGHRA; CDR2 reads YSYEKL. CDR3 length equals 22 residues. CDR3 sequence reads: CASSQVPRAPGQASSGANVLTF. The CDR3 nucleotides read TGCGCCAGCAGCCAAGTCCCCCGGGCCCCGGGACAGGCGAGCTCTGGGGCCAACGTCCTGACTTTC.

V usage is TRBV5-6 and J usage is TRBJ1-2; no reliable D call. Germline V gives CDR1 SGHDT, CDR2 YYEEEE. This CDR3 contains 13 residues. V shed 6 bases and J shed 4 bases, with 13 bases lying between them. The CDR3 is CASTVGASYGYTF. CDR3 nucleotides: TGTGCCAGCACCGTGGGAGCAAGCTATGGCTACACCTTC. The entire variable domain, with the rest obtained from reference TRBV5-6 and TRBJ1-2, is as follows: DAGVTQSPTHLIKTRGQQVTLRCSPKSGHDTVSWYQQALGQGPQFIFQYYEEEERQRGNFPDRFSGHQFPNYSSELNVNALLLGDSALYLCASTVGASYGYTFGSGTRLTVV.

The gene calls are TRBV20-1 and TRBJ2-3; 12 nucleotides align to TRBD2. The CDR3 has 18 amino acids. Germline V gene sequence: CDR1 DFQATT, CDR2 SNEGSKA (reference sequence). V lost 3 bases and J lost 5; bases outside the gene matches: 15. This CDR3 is CSASGSPSGGAKVDTQYF. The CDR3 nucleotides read TGCAGTGCTAGTGGCTCGCCTAGCGGGGGGGCCAAGGTAGATACGCAGTATTTT.

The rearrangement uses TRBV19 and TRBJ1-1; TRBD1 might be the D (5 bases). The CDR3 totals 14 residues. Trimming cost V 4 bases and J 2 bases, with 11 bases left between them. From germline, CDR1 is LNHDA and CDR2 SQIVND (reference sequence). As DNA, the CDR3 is TGTGCCAGTAGTACCGGGGGTGCTAACACTGAAGCTTTCTTT. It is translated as CASSTGGANTEAFF.

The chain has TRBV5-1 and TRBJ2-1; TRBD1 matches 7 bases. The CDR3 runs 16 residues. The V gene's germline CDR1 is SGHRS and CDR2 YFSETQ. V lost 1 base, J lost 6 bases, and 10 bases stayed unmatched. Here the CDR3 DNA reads TGCGCCAGCAGCTTGAACGCTGGAACAGGGGTCAATGAGCAGTTCTTC. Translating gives CASSLNAGTGVNEQFF.

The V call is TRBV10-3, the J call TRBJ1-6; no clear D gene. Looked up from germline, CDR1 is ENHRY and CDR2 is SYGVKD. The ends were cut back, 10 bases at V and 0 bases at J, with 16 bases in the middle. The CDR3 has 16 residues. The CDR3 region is CATTPQISSYNSPLHF. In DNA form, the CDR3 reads TGTGCCACCACCCCACAGATAAGCTCCTATAATTCACCCCTCCACTTT.

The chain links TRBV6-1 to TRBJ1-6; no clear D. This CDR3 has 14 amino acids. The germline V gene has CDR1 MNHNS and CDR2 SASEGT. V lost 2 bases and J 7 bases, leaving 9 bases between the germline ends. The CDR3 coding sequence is TGTGCCAGCAGTGAATCGAGGAGAAATTCACCCCTCCACTTT. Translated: CASSESRRNSPLHF.

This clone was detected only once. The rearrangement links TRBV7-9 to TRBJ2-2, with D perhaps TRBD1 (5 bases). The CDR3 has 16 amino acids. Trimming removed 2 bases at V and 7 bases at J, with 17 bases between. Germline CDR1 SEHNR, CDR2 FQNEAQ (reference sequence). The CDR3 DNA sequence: TGTGCCAGCAGCTTACTTGTACCAGGGTATAACGGGGAGCTGTTTTTT. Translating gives CASSLLVPGYNGELFF.

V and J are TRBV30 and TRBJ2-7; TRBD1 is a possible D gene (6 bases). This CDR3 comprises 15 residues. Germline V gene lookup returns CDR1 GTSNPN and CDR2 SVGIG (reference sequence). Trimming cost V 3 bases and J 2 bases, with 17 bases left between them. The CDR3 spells CAWSPPGDLPYEQYF. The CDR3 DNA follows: TGTGCCTGGAGCCCCCCAGGGGACCTACCCTACGAGCAGTACTTC.

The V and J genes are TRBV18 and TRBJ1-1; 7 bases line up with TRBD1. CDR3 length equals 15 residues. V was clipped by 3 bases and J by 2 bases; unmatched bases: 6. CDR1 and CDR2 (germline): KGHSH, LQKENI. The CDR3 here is CASSPPTGSNTEAFF. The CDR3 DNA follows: TGTGCCAGCTCACCCCCGACAGGGTCAAACACTGAAGCTTTCTTT.

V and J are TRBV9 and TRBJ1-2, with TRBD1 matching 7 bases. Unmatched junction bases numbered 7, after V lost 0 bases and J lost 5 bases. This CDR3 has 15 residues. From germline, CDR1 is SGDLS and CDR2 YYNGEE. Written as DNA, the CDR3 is TGTGCCAGCAGCGTAGAAGGGGACAGAATATATGGCTACACCTTC. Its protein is CASSVEGDRIYGYTF.

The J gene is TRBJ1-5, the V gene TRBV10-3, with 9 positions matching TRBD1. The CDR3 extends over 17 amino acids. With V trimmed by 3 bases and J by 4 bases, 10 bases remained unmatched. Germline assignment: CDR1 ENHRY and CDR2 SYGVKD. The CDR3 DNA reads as TGTGCCATCAGTGACCATGACAGGGGGGCGAGGAATCAGCCCCAGCATTTT. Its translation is CAISDHDRGARNQPQHF.

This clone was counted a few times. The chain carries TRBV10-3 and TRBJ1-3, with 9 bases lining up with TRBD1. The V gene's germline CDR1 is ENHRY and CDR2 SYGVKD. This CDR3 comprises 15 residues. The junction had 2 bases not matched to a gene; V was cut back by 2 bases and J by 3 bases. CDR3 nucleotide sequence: TGTGCCATCAGTGAGCTGGGACAGGGTGGAAACACCATATATTTT. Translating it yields CAISELGQGGNTIYF.